This TCR beta chain emerged from a study of blood T cells in healthy people across ages. Overall study findings and caveats: Age brought a roughly linear fall in TCR beta diversity measured per million T cells.

Trimming left V 7 bases short and J 2 bases short, with 11 bases between. The CDR3 loop spans 13 amino acids. Germline V gene sequence: CDR1 LGHDT, CDR2 YNNKEL (reference sequence). With a J-beta primer mix and a sample-barcoded 5' primer, a second PCR ran 7 to 11 cycles. Using its own MiXCR run on the 5' RACE reads, TCRdb lists one record per CDR3 protein. The sample contains 800,000 or so distinct CDR3 sequences, around 25% of which appear only once. This clonotype has just a few counts. Its antigen is still unknown. This sample also belongs to another study, concerning T cells of mothers and their children.

This TCR derives from a boy between 10 and 17 years old in good health. The sample was blood. The rearrangement links TRBV3-1 to TRBJ1-2; D possibly corresponds to TRBD1 (6 bases). The CDR3 region is CASNKGDNYGYTF. CDR3 bases: TGTGCCAGCAATAAGGGGGACAACTATGGCTACACCTTC.